A selection of T cell receptor beta chains follows, all from one sample in a study of response to subunit inactivated influenza vaccine. TCRdb reanalysed the RT-PCR reads using MiXCR and keeps one entry per CDR3 protein. The sample records 500,000 to 550,000 distinct CDR3 sequences, more than 7% being singletons. The sequenced sample was PBMCs from blood, obtained approximately 25 months after vaccination. The receptors were sampled from a man aged 45 to 70 who received an inactivated influenza vaccine. Both conserved end residues are part of each CDR3. D genes are given only for firm matches. Clone size is given for some rows only: seen once, a few or many times, or a class if the clone is expanded.

abundance	d_gene	v_gene	j_gene	CDR3aa	CDR3nt
-	TRBD2	TRBV20-1	TRBJ2-1	CSAKLGLAGVTYNEQFF	TGCAGTGCTAAGCTTGGGCTAGCGGGGGTAACCTACAATGAGCAGTTCTTC
many	-	TRBV4-1	TRBJ2-3	CASSQEAGGLADTQYF	TGCGCCAGCAGCCAAGAAGCCGGGGGGCTCGCAGATACGCAGTATTTT
few	TRBD2	TRBV11-1	TRBJ2-1	CASTRAGGVLREDSYNEQFF	TGTGCCAGCACCCGGGCCGGGGGAGTCTTGCGGGAGGACTCCTACAATGAGCAGTTCTTC
many	-	TRBV29-1	TRBJ2-1	CSVEGSGSSYNEQFF	TGCAGCGTTGAAGGTTCTGGGAGCTCCTACAATGAGCAGTTCTTC
-	-	TRBV4-2	TRBJ1-5	CASSLGIGAQPQHF	TGTGCCAGCAGCCTAGGGATAGGGGCTCAGCCCCAGCATTTT
few	-	TRBV7-8	TRBJ1-3	CASSIDRQGNTIYF	TGTGCCAGCAGCATCGACAGACAAGGAAACACCATATATTTT
few	TRBD2	TRBV28	TRBJ2-7	CASTGGHSYEQYF	TGTGCCAGCACGGGGGGGCACTCCTACGAGCAGTACTTC
many	-	TRBV4-3	TRBJ2-1	CASSQDNSHNEQFF	TGCGCCAGCAGCCAAGATAACAGCCACAATGAGCAGTTCTTC
few	-	TRBV7-2	TRBJ2-5	CASSPGTETQYF	TGTGCCAGCAGTCCCGGGACGGAGACCCAGTACTTC
-	-	TRBV7-2	TRBJ2-5	CASSQYIQGKETQYF	TGTGCCAGCAGCCAATATATACAGGGTAAAGAGACCCAGTACTTC
many	-	TRBV15	TRBJ2-2	CATSKGLDTGELFF	TGTGCCACCAGCAAGGGTCTGGACACCGGGGAGCTGTTTTTT
many	-	TRBV5-1	TRBJ1-6	CASSLSQINSPLHF	TGCGCCAGCAGCTTGAGTCAGATCAATTCACCCCTCCACTTT
many	TRBD1	TRBV10-3	TRBJ2-1	CAIRTNRGRFPYNEQFF	TGTGCCATCAGAACAAACAGGGGGCGATTCCCATACAATGAGCAGTTCTTC
many	-	TRBV6-2/TRBV6-3	TRBJ1-1	CASSYDGTVPKEKAFF	TGTGCCAGCAGTTACGACGGAACCGTTCCCAAAGAAAAAGCTTTCTTT
-	TRBD1	TRBV5-5	TRBJ2-3	CASRRQGAVTDTQYF	TGTGCCAGCAGGAGACAGGGGGCAGTCACAGATACGCAGTATTTT
-	TRBD1	TRBV24-1	TRBJ1-5	CATSASGQFNQPQHF	TGTGCCACCAGTGCCTCGGGACAGTTCAATCAGCCCCAGCATTTT
many	-	TRBV5-1	TRBJ2-1	CASSLGPPREQFF	TGCGCCAGCAGCTTGGGTCCCCCTCGCGAGCAGTTCTTC
few	-	TRBV25-1	TRBJ2-2	CASSEGGLYTGELFF	TGTGCCAGCAGTGAGGGGGGCCTCTACACCGGGGAGCTGTTTTTT
many	-	TRBV12-3/TRBV12-4	TRBJ1-4	CASSVQGSGREKLFF	TGTGCCAGCAGCGTCCAGGGATCGGGAAGAGAAAAACTGTTTTTT
many	-	TRBV12-3/TRBV12-4	TRBJ2-3	CASSFRPDTDTQYF	TGTGCCAGCAGTTTCCGGCCTGACACAGATACGCAGTATTTT
many	TRBD2	TRBV20-1	TRBJ2-1	CSARQASSGRAHEQFF	TGCAGTGCTAGGCAGGCTTCAAGCGGGAGGGCCCATGAGCAGTTCTTC
-	-	TRBV15	TRBJ2-3	CATSREGRTDTQYF	TGTGCCACCAGCAGAGAGGGCAGAACAGATACGCAGTATTTT
many	TRBD1	TRBV12-3/TRBV12-4	TRBJ2-7	CASRGKGQVGRQYF	TGTGCCAGCAGGGGCAAAGGACAGGTAGGGAGGCAGTACTTC
-	TRBD2	TRBV7-2	TRBJ2-1	CASSRTGTSGNNEQFF	TGTGCCAGCAGCAGAACCGGGACTAGCGGTAACAATGAGCAGTTCTTC
many	-	TRBV11-2	TRBJ2-1	CASSSGISPYNEQFF	TGTGCCAGCAGCTCCGGAATTAGCCCCTACAATGAGCAGTTCTTC
many	-	TRBV30	TRBJ1-5	CAWRQGSRDNQPQHF	TGTGCCTGGAGACAAGGGTCCAGGGACAATCAGCCCCAGCATTTT
-	-	TRBV30	TRBJ1-1	CAAGADTEAFF	TGTGCCGCGGGGGCGGACACTGAAGCTTTCTTT
many	TRBD2	TRBV10-3	TRBJ2-7	CAISPGGGYEQYF	TGTGCCATCAGTCCGGGGGGAGGCTACGAGCAGTACTTC
-	-	TRBV20-1	TRBJ2-3	CSARDQTFSTDTQYF	TGCAGTGCTAGAGATCAGACCTTTAGCACAGATACGCAGTATTTT